The clone carrying this T cell receptor beta chain occurred many times. The sample originates from a study of Graves' ophthalmopathy and Graves' hyperthyroidism. Lactation, pregnancy, uncontrolled infections and other autoimmune diseases were all grounds for excluding patients. Establishment of the diagnosis relied upon clinical symptoms, serum thyroxine, TRAb, thyroid ultrasound and orbital computed tomography. CDR1 and CDR2 (germline): SQVTM, ANQGSEA. The V gene lost 6 bases and the J gene lost 2 bases, with 20 bases spanning the gap. The CDR3 is made up of 15 amino acids. Amplified material comprised TCR beta CDR3 regions derived from RNA transcripts. The first round was an RT-PCR with HTBI primers, and the second round was a multiplex PCR. One entry per CDR3 protein, called by TCRdb with MiXCR from the multiplex PCR reads. Of approximately 330,000 distinct CDR3 sequences in the sample, 17% were seen once.

The source is an adult man with Graves' ophthalmopathy. This chain connects TRBV29-1 to TRBJ2-7, with D possibly TRBD2 on 5 matching bases. Material: peripheral blood. The CDR3: CSVQEAANPAYEQYF. CDR3 bases: TGCAGCGTCCAGGAGGCGGCCAACCCCGCCTACGAGCAGTACTTC.